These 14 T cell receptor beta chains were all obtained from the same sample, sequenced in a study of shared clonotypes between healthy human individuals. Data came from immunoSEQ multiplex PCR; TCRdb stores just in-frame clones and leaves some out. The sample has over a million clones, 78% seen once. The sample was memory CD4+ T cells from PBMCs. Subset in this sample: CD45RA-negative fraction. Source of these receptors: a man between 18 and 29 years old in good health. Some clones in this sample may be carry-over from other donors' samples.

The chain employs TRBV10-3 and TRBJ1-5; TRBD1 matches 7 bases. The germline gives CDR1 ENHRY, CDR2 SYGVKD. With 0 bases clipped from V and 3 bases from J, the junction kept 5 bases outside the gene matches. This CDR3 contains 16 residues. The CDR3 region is CAISESSGGFNQPQHF. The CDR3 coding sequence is TGTGCCATCAGTGAGTCGTCAGGGGGTTTCAATCAGCCCCAGCATTTT.

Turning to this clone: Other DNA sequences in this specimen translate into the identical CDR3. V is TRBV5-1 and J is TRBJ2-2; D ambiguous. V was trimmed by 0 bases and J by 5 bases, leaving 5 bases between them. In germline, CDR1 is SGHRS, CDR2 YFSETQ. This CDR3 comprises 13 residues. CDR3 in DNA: TGCGCCAGCAGCTTGGACCGGACCGGGGAGCTGTTTTTT. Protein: CASSLDRTGELFF.

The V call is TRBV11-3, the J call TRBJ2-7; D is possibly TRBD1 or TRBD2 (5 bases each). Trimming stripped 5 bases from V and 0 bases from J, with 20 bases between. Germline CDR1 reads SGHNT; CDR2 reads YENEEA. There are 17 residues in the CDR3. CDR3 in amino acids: CASSPSVGGAPSYEQYF. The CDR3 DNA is TGTGCCAGCAGCCCCTCGGTTGGGGGAGCCCCCTCCTACGAGCAGTACTTC.

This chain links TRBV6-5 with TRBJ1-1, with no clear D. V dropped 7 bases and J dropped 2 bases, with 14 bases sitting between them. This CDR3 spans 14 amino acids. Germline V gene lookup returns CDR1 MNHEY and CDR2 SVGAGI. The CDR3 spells CASNPAPLNTEAFF. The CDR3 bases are TGTGCCAGCAACCCCGCCCCGTTAAACACTGAAGCTTTCTTT.

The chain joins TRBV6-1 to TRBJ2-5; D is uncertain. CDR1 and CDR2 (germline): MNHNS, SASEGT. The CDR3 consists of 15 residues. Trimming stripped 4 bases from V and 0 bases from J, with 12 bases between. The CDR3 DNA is TGTGCCAGCAGTGCAGCGTACGTTTACCAAGAGACCCAGTACTTC. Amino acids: CASSAAYVYQETQYF.

The CDR3 nucleotides read TGTGCCAGCAGCTCACGGACTATGCGAGCCACCGGGGAGCTGTTTTTT. Translated, it gives CASSSRTMRATGELFF. The chain combines TRBV7-2 with TRBJ2-2, with D perhaps TRBD2 (6 bases). V was shortened by 4 bases and J by 4 bases, with 16 bases between the two germline ends. The CDR3 has 16 amino acids. Looked up from germline, CDR1 is SGHTA and CDR2 is FQGNSA.

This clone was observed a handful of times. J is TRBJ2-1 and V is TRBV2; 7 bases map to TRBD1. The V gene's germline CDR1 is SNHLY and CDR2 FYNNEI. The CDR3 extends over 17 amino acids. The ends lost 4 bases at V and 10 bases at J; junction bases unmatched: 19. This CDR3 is CASSGGGGGTTYGEQFF. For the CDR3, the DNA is TGTGCCAGCAGTGGAGGGGGCGGCGGCACGACATATGGAGAGCAGTTCTTC.

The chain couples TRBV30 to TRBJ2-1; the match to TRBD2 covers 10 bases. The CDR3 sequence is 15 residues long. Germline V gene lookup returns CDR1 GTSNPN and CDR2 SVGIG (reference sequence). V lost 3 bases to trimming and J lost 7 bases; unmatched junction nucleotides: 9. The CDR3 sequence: CAWSLGLAGVNEQFF. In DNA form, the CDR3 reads TGTGCCTGGAGCTTAGGCCTAGCGGGAGTGAATGAGCAGTTCTTC.

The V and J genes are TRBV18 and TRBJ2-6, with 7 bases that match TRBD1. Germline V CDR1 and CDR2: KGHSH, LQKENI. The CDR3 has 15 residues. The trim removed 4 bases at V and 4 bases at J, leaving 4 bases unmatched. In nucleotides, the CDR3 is TGTGCCAGCTCACTCACAGGGGTAGGGGCCAACGTCCTGACTTTC. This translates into CASSLTGVGANVLTF. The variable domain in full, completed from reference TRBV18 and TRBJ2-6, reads NAGVMQNPRHLVRRRGQEARLRCSPMKGHSHVYWYRQLPEEGLKFMVYLQKENIIDESGMPKERFSAEFPKEGPSILRIQQVVRGDSAAYFCASSLTGVGANVLTFGAGSRLTVL.

CDR3 in amino acids: CASSVGGQPQHF. CDR3 coding DNA: TGTGCCAGCAGTGTGGGCGGTCAGCCCCAGCATTTT. The genes are TRBV28 and TRBJ1-5, with D unresolved. CDR1 MDHEN and CDR2 SYDVKM come from the germline V gene. This CDR3 comprises 12 residues. With 5 bases removed from V and 6 bases from J, the gap between germline ends came to 8 bases.

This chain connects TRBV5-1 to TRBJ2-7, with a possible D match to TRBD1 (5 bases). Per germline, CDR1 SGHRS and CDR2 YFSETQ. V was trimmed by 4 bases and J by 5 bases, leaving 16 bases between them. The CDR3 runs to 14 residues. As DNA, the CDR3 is TGCGCCAGCAGCGGAGACCCCCAGGACAACGAGCAGTACTTC. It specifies CASSGDPQDNEQYF.

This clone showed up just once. Written as DNA, the CDR3 is TGTGCCATCAGTGAGTCAGGGTTCAGCTCCTACGAGCAGTACTTC. As protein: CAISESGFSSYEQYF. This sequence joins TRBV10-3 and TRBJ2-7; D unresolved. Germline-derived CDR1 and CDR2 are ENHRY and SYGVKD. V was clipped by 0 bases and J by 0 bases, with 9 bases between them. This CDR3 region has 15 residues.

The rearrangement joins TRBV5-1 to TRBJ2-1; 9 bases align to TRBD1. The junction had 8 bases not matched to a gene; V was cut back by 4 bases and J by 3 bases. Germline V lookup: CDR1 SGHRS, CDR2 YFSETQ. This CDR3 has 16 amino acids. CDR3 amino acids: CASSKTGQGYYNEQFF. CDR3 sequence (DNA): TGCGCCAGCAGCAAAACGGGACAGGGTTACTACAATGAGCAGTTCTTC.

Here the CDR3 reads CASSPSGQYNQPQHF. Written as DNA, the CDR3 is TGTGCCAGCAGTCCCTCAGGACAGTACAATCAGCCCCAGCATTTT. The chain employs TRBV28 and TRBJ1-5; D perhaps matches TRBD1 (6 bases). The CDR3 sequence is 15 residues long. Trimming removed 5 bases from V and 3 bases from J, with 14 bases in between. The germline CDR1 and CDR2 sequences are MDHEN and SYDVKM.